These 17 T cell receptor beta chains share one sample of origin, sequenced in a study of cytomegalovirus exposure and HLA in healthy donors. The PCR contained 60 Vbeta and 13 Jbeta primers. TCRdb's copy holds only in-frame clones and misses some; the assay was immunoSEQ multiplex PCR. The clone table shows roughly 80,000 clones, with the ten largest holding more than 5.5%. Sequencing used PBMCs. These receptor sequences come from a girl between 10 and 17 years old in good health and CMV-seropositive.

The chain recombines TRBV6-5 with TRBJ1-5, with 7 bases aligning to TRBD1. Germline CDR1 MNHEY, CDR2 SVGAGI. The CDR3 has 16 residues. The J segment lost 3 bases and the V segment lost 2 bases, leaving 7 bases of the junction unmatched. The DNA for the CDR3 is TGTGCCAGCAGTTACGTCTCGGGACAGCCCAATCAGCCCCAGCATTTT. It encodes CASSYVSGQPNQPQHF.

V and J are TRBV30 and TRBJ2-6; D might be TRBD1 (6 bases). This CDR3 is 18 amino acids long. The V gene's germline CDR1 is GTSNPN and CDR2 SVGIG (reference sequence). V lost 3 bases to trimming and J lost 0 bases, with 18 bases between them. CDR3 sequence reads: CAWSPSGHPSSGANVLTF. The CDR3 DNA sequence: TGTGCCTGGAGCCCTTCGGGACATCCGAGCTCTGGGGCCAACGTCCTGACTTTC.

CDR3 region: CASSLGIARSTDTQYF. CDR3 coding DNA: TGTGCCAGCAGCTTAGGAATAGCTAGGTCCACAGATACGCAGTATTTT. The V and J genes are TRBV7-2 and TRBJ2-3; no clear D. In germline, CDR1 is SGHTA, CDR2 FQGNSA. The CDR3 is made up of 16 amino acids. V lost 1 base and J 2 bases, leaving 13 bases between the germline ends.

CDR3 in amino acids: CASSAKGVIPEKLFF. The DNA of the CDR3 is TGTGCCAGCAGCGCTAAAGGGGTGATTCCAGAAAAACTGTTTTTT. The chain is built from TRBV6-1 and TRBJ1-4; TRBD1 might be the D (5 bases). The CDR3 has 15 residues. Germline lookup yields CDR1 MNHNS and CDR2 SASEGT. Trimming stripped 6 bases from V and 8 bases from J, with 19 bases between.

The chain has TRBV29-1 and TRBJ1-2, with D hard to call. The CDR3 covers 11 residues. Germline CDR1 reads SQVTM; CDR2 reads ANQGSEA. V was pared by 6 bases and J by 4 bases, with 9 bases between. The CDR3 DNA sequence: TGCAGCGTCCCCCAAGCCTATGGCTACACCTTC. Protein: CSVPQAYGYTF.

The chain carries TRBV5-6 and TRBJ2-7; 7 positions agree with TRBD1. Germline loops: CDR1 SGHDT, CDR2 YYEEEE. The length of the CDR3 is 13 residues. The V gene end was trimmed by 4 bases and the J gene end by 6 bases; junction bases not matched to a gene: 7. CDR3 nucleotide sequence: TGTGCCAGCAGCCAAGACACAGGGGCCGAGCAGTACGTC. Protein sequence: CASSQDTGAEQYV.

This sequence joins TRBV5-6 and TRBJ2-7, with 11 bases aligning to TRBD2. The V segment lost 4 bases and the J segment 4 bases; nucleotides outside the gene matches: 4. Germline V gene sequence: CDR1 SGHDT, CDR2 YYEEEE. The CDR3 has 14 residues. The CDR3 region is CASSGSGGVYEQYV. For the CDR3, the DNA is TGTGCCAGCAGCGGTAGCGGGGGGGTTTACGAGCAGTACGTC.

The chain combines TRBV2 with TRBJ1-4, with a tentative D call TRBD1 (5 bases). Germline V CDR1 and CDR2: SNHLY, FYNNEI. The germline V and J ends were trimmed by 2 bases and 4 bases, with 14 bases remaining between them. The CDR3 length is 16 residues. The CDR3 DNA follows: TGTGCCAGCAGTGAATTCAACGGAAGGGGTAATGAAAAACTGTTTTTT. This translates into CASSEFNGRGNEKLFF.

The chain is built from TRBV9 and TRBJ1-2; D unresolved. Germline-derived CDR1 and CDR2 are SGDLS and YYNGEE. V was pared by 0 bases and J by 3 bases, with 9 bases between. This CDR3 has 14 residues. This chain's CDR3 is CASSVGTVYYGYTF. For the CDR3, the DNA is TGTGCCAGCAGCGTAGGAACAGTCTACTATGGCTACACCTTC.

The rearrangement links TRBV30 to TRBJ2-3, with D uncertain. V was cut by 5 bases and J by 0 bases, with 6 bases left in between. This CDR3 comprises 12 residues. Germline lookup yields CDR1 GTSNPN and CDR2 SVGIG (reference sequence). DNA of the CDR3: TGTGCCTGGGCGAGTAGCACAGATACGCAGTATTTT. Residues: CAWASSTDTQYF.

V and J are TRBV10-3 and TRBJ2-5; D remains unclear. CDR3 size: 15 residues. The V and J ends lost 0 bases and 9 bases respectively, with 17 bases between them. Per the germline V gene, CDR1 is ENHRY and CDR2 is SYGVKD. This CDR3 reads CAISESTGAESPQYF. The CDR3 coding sequence is TGTGCCATCAGTGAGTCGACGGGTGCCGAGTCGCCCCAGTACTTC.

The chain links TRBV6-1 to TRBJ1-2; D is uncertain. CDR3 size: 14 residues. Germline V gene lookup returns CDR1 MNHNS and CDR2 SASEGT. With 4 bases removed from V and 11 bases from J, the gap between germline ends came to 20 bases. This chain's CDR3 is CASSGRGWERAYTF. The CDR3 nucleotides read TGTGCCAGCAGTGGACGGGGATGGGAAAGGGCATACACCTTC.

The chain carries TRBV5-1 and TRBJ2-7, with unresolved D. Germline V lookup: CDR1 SGHRS, CDR2 YFSETQ. Trimming pared 0 bases from V and 6 bases from J, leaving 13 bases between. This CDR3 is 14 amino acids long. The CDR3 bases are TGCGCCAGCAGCTTGGCTCCCGAGAATGGCGAGCAGTACTTC. Translated: CASSLAPENGEQYF.

The chain combines TRBV18 with TRBJ1-2; TRBD1 agrees at 7 bases. The CDR3 sequence is 15 residues long. V gave up 6 bases and J gave up 4 bases; unmatched junction bases: 11. The germline V gene encodes CDR1 KGHSH and CDR2 LQKENI. In DNA, the CDR3 is TGTGCCAGCTCTCCTGGACAGGATCCATCCTATGGCTACACCTTC. As protein: CASSPGQDPSYGYTF.

The chain combines TRBV6-5 with TRBJ2-3; D uncertain. Looked up from germline, CDR1 is MNHEY and CDR2 is SVGAGI. CDR3 length: 14 amino acids. V gave up 2 bases and J gave up 2 bases, with 8 bases separating them. The CDR3 nucleotides are TGTGCCAGCAGTTACACTGACAACACAGATACGCAGTATTTT. Translated: CASSYTDNTDTQYF.

The chain recombines TRBV25-1 with TRBJ2-3, with 8 nucleotides matching TRBD1. CDR3 length: 16 amino acids. In germline, CDR1 is MGHDK, CDR2 SYGVNS. The V segment lost 1 base and the J segment 5 bases; nucleotides outside the gene matches: 8. CDR3 region: CASSEFQGAWGDTQYF. CDR3 in DNA: TGTGCCAGCAGTGAATTTCAGGGGGCTTGGGGAGATACGCAGTATTTT.

The chain recombines TRBV9 with TRBJ2-1; perhaps TRBD1 as D (6 bases). The CDR3 is 15 residues long. The V gene's germline CDR1 is SGDLS and CDR2 YYNGEE. V was trimmed by 0 bases and J by 8 bases, leaving 15 bases between them. CDR3 residues: CASSVVGQGWDEQFF. In DNA, the CDR3 is TGTGCCAGCAGCGTAGTAGGTCAGGGGTGGGATGAGCAGTTCTTC.